The rows below give T cell receptor beta chains drawn from one sample of a study of T-cell reconstitution after alpha-beta-depleted transplantation in children. TCRdb passed the PCR reads through MiXCR, listing each CDR3 protein once. Among 780,000 or so distinct CDR3 sequences listed, less than 20% were seen once. Specimen: PBMCs, mostly from graft donor cells, collected 360 days after TCRalphabeta/CD19-depleted stem cell transplant. The source of these receptors is a male patient younger than 18 who had a stem cell transplant for acute lymphoblastic leukemia, so the T cells may come from the graft donor. Each CDR3 is given with its conserved first and last residue. Fields, in order: V gene, D gene, clone size, J gene, CDR3 protein, CDR3 DNA. The D gene is left open where the match is weak. Size is stated for part of the rows, as once, few or many counts, or as a class when the clone is expanded.

TRBV4-1	.	.	TRBJ1-4	CASSQDGSGVGEKLFF	TGCGCCAGCAGCCAAGACGGTTCCGGGGTGGGCGAAAAACTGTTTTTT
TRBV18	TRBD2	many	TRBJ2-1	CASSPLAGGNNEQFF	TGTGCCAGCTCACCACTTGCGGGAGGGAACAATGAGCAGTTCTTC
TRBV6-1	.	.	TRBJ1-1	CASSGRTANTEAFF	TGTGCCAGCAGTGGGAGGACAGCGAACACTGAAGCTTTCTTT
TRBV23-1	.	.	TRBJ2-7	CASSQLKTLAYEQYF	TGCGCCAGCAGTCAACTTAAGACCCTGGCTTACGAGCAGTACTTC
TRBV4-2	TRBD1	.	TRBJ1-1	CASSARDRDRGPGAFF	TGTGCCAGCAGCGCCCGTGATCGGGACAGGGGGCCAGGGGCTTTCTTT
TRBV7-8	.	many	TRBJ2-2	CASSLAPRGTGELFF	TGTGCCAGCAGCTTAGCGCCGAGGGGCACCGGGGAGCTGTTTTTT
TRBV5-1	.	.	TRBJ1-1	CASSHLQEQRNTEAFF	TGCGCCAGCAGCCACCTTCAGGAACAGCGGAACACTGAAGCTTTCTTT
TRBV5-5	.	.	TRBJ2-2	CASSLRPYTNTGELFF	TGTGCCAGCAGCTTGAGGCCATATACCAACACCGGGGAGCTGTTTTTT
TRBV12-3/TRBV12-4	.	many	TRBJ2-3	CASASPFLVGSTDTQYF	TGTGCCAGCGCATCTCCCTTTCTAGTAGGTAGCACAGATACGCAGTATTTT
TRBV19	TRBD2	.	TRBJ2-1	CAGRLATPRGEQFF	TGTGCCGGAAGACTAGCCACTCCTAGGGGTGAGCAGTTCTTC
TRBV7-6	TRBD1	.	TRBJ2-2	CASSLGQGFTGELFF	TGTGCCAGCAGCTTGGGACAGGGTTTTACCGGGGAGCTGTTTTTT
TRBV15	TRBD1	few	TRBJ1-4	CATSRGAGGYEKLFF	TGTGCCACCAGCAGAGGGGCAGGGGGCTATGAAAAACTGTTTTTT
TRBV10-3	.	once	TRBJ1-2	CASYGGRGGYTF	TGTGCCTCCTATGGGGGCCGGGGGGGCTACACCTTC
TRBV5-1	TRBD2	few	TRBJ2-3	CASSPLTSGSADTQYF	TGCGCCAGCAGCCCCCTGACTAGCGGGAGTGCAGATACGCAGTATTTT
TRBV4-3	.	few	TRBJ1-5	CASSQESFSNQPQHF	TGCGCCAGCAGCCAAGAATCGTTTAGCAATCAGCCCCAGCATTTT
TRBV10-1	.	few	TRBJ2-5	CASSEVSGLQETQYF	TGCGCCAGCAGTGAGGTTAGCGGCCTCCAAGAGACCCAGTACTTC
TRBV4-2	.	.	TRBJ2-7	CASSHIPGQATYEQYF	TGTGCCAGCAGCCATATCCCGGGACAAGCGACCTACGAGCAGTACTTC
TRBV28	.	few	TRBJ2-7	CASSLWQPYEQYF	TGTGCCAGCAGTTTATGGCAGCCCTACGAGCAGTACTTC
TRBV20-1	.	few	TRBJ2-5	CSARDKREMRGAGQETQYF	TGCAGTGCTAGAGATAAGCGGGAAATGAGGGGGGCGGGCCAAGAGACCCAGTACTTC
TRBV5-1	.	many	TRBJ2-3	CASSLRSVFGGTDTQYF	TGCGCCAGCAGCTTGCGTTCTGTATTTGGGGGCACAGATACGCAGTATTTT
TRBV5-1	.	few	TRBJ2-1	CASTFPRGPGSEQFF	TGCGCCAGCACCTTCCCCCGGGGCCCCGGTAGTGAGCAGTTCTTC
TRBV10-3	.	.	TRBJ2-5	CAISVNAGPEETQYF	TGTGCCATCAGTGTAAATGCGGGACCGGAAGAGACCCAGTACTTC
TRBV5-1	TRBD2	.	TRBJ2-7	CASSSRTSGAYEQYF	TGCGCCAGCAGCTCACGGACTAGCGGAGCCTACGAGCAGTACTTC
TRBV7-3	TRBD2	.	TRBJ2-3	CASSYSGTSGADTQYF	TGTGCCAGCAGCTATTCCGGGACTAGCGGGGCAGATACGCAGTATTTT
TRBV11-2	.	.	TRBJ2-3	CASSVRGTGTDTQYF	TGTGCCAGCAGCGTCAGGGGTACGGGCACAGATACGCAGTATTTT
TRBV6-5	.	.	TRBJ1-2	CASRLGHHGYTF	TGTGCCAGCAGGCTGGGACACCATGGCTACACCTTC
TRBV3-1	TRBD2	.	TRBJ2-7	CASSQIAIAGGRYEQYF	TGTGCCAGCAGCCAGATTGCCATAGCGGGAGGCCGCTACGAGCAGTACTTC
TRBV12-3/TRBV12-4	TRBD2	.	TRBJ2-7	CASRGLAGNYEQYF	TGTGCCAGCCGTGGACTAGCGGGAAACTACGAGCAGTACTTC
TRBV20-1	TRBD2	.	TRBJ2-5	CSARDSGRAGEGQTQYF	TGCAGTGCTAGAGATAGCGGGAGGGCCGGGGAAGGTCAGACCCAGTACTTC
TRBV10-3	TRBD2	few	TRBJ2-1	CAISEPGLAGNEQFF	TGTGCCATCAGTGAGCCGGGACTAGCGGGCAATGAGCAGTTCTTC
TRBV7-9	.	.	TRBJ2-7	CASTSSGLANNEQYF	TGTGCCAGCACCTCCTCAGGGCTAGCAAACAACGAGCAGTACTTC
TRBV21-1	.	.	TRBJ1-4	CASSKAGRATNEKLFF	TGTGCCAGCAGCAAAGCAGGCCGTGCAACTAATGAAAAACTGTTTTTT
TRBV25-1	.	many	TRBJ2-7	CASSDSGRGVYEQYF	TGTGCCAGCAGTGATTCTGGCAGGGGGGTCTACGAGCAGTACTTC
TRBV5-1	.	few	TRBJ2-7	CASSLVGSFSSYEQYF	TGCGCCAGCAGCTTGGTGGGGTCGTTTAGCTCCTACGAGCAGTACTTC
TRBV27	.	.	TRBJ2-7	CASSLTVVYEQYF	TGTGCCAGCAGTTTGACAGTGGTCTACGAGCAGTACTTC
TRBV10-2	TRBD2	many	TRBJ2-7	CASSPGLTLYEQYF	TGCGCCAGCAGTCCGGGACTAACCTTATACGAGCAGTACTTC
TRBV15	TRBD2	.	TRBJ2-7	CATSRGGLGETGSYEQYF	TGTGCCACCAGCAGAGGGGGACTAGGCGAAACGGGCTCCTACGAGCAGTACTTC
TRBV5-6	.	.	TRBJ1-1	CASSYIQGNTEAFF	TGTGCCAGCAGCTATATACAGGGGAACACTGAAGCTTTCTTT
TRBV15	.	many	TRBJ2-6	CATSSSRFDSGANVLTF	TGTGCCACCAGCAGTTCTCGTTTCGACTCTGGGGCCAACGTCCTGACTTTC
TRBV20-1	.	.	TRBJ2-7	CSPVHYEQYF	TGCAGTCCAGTTCACTACGAGCAGTACTTC
TRBV20-1	.	.	TRBJ2-7	CSASFQAGGPYEQYF	TGCAGTGCTAGCTTCCAGGCTGGAGGCCCCTACGAGCAGTACTTC
TRBV4-2	TRBD2	few	TRBJ2-7	CASSQERGVYEQYF	TGTGCCAGCAGCCAAGAGCGGGGGGTATACGAGCAGTACTTC
TRBV12-3/TRBV12-4	.	many	TRBJ2-7	CASSFGRSSYEQYF	TGTGCCAGCAGCTTTGGGCGGAGCTCCTACGAGCAGTACTTC
TRBV4-1	.	.	TRBJ2-3	CASSYAGSTDTQYF	TGCGCCAGCAGCTACGCGGGAAGCACAGATACGCAGTATTTT
TRBV27	.	many	TRBJ2-7	CASSLSGNTYEQYF	TGTGCCAGCAGCCTATCGGGAAACACATACGAGCAGTACTTC
TRBV7-2	.	few	TRBJ1-5	CASSFQRSNQPQHF	TGTGCCAGCAGCTTCCAACGGAGCAATCAGCCCCAGCATTTT
TRBV6-1	TRBD2	few	TRBJ2-7	CASRPLAGSYEQYF	TGTGCCAGCAGGCCACTAGCGGGTTCCTACGAGCAGTACTTC
TRBV20-1	TRBD2	few	TRBJ2-3	CSARSLGQTAGGVITQYF	TGCAGTGCTAGATCTCTGGGGCAGACAGCGGGAGGTGTCATAACGCAGTATTTT
TRBV12-3/TRBV12-4	TRBD1	.	TRBJ1-2	CASSLRLGTGANYGYTF	TGTGCCAGCAGTTTAAGACTCGGGACAGGGGCTAACTATGGCTACACCTTC
TRBV12-3/TRBV12-4	.	.	TRBJ2-3	CASSLLSDSADTQYF	TGTGCCAGCAGTTTACTGTCCGACAGCGCCGATACGCAGTATTTT
TRBV6-1	TRBD1	once	TRBJ2-1	CASRGTASDASEQFF	TGTGCCAGCAGGGGGACAGCCAGCGACGCTAGTGAGCAGTTCTTC
TRBV5-1	.	few	TRBJ1-2	CASSLSGGRDYGYTF	TGCGCCAGCAGCTTGAGCGGGGGGCGCGACTATGGCTACACCTTC
TRBV3-1	.	.	TRBJ2-1	CASSPPDQSYNEQFF	TGTGCCAGCAGCCCACCCGACCAGTCCTACAATGAGCAGTTCTTC
TRBV3-1	TRBD2	.	TRBJ2-1	CASSQQREAFSYNEQFF	TGTGCCAGCAGCCAACAGCGGGAGGCCTTCTCCTACAATGAGCAGTTCTTC
TRBV12-3/TRBV12-4	TRBD1	many	TRBJ2-1	CASSGDRAGNEQFF	TGTGCCAGCAGTGGGGACAGGGCCGGGAATGAGCAGTTCTTC
TRBV5-1	TRBD2	few	TRBJ2-1	CASSLWELRSGRALYNEQFF	TGCGCCAGCAGCTTATGGGAATTGCGGAGCGGGAGGGCCCTCTACAATGAGCAGTTCTTC